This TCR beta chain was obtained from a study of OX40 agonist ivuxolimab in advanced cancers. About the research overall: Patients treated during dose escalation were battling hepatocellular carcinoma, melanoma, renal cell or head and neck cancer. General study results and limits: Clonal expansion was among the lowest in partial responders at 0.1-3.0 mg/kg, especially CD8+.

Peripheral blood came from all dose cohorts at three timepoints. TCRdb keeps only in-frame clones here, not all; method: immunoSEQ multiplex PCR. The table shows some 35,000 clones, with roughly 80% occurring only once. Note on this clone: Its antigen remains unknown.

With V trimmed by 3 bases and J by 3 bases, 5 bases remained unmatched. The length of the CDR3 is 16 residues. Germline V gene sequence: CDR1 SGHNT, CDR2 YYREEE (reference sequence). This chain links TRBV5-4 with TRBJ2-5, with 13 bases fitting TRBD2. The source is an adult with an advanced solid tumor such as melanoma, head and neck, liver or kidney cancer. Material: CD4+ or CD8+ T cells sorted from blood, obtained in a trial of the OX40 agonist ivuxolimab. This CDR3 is CASSSGLAGVKETQYF. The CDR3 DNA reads TGTGCCAGCAGCTCCGGACTAGCGGGAGTAAAAGAGACCCAGTACTTC.